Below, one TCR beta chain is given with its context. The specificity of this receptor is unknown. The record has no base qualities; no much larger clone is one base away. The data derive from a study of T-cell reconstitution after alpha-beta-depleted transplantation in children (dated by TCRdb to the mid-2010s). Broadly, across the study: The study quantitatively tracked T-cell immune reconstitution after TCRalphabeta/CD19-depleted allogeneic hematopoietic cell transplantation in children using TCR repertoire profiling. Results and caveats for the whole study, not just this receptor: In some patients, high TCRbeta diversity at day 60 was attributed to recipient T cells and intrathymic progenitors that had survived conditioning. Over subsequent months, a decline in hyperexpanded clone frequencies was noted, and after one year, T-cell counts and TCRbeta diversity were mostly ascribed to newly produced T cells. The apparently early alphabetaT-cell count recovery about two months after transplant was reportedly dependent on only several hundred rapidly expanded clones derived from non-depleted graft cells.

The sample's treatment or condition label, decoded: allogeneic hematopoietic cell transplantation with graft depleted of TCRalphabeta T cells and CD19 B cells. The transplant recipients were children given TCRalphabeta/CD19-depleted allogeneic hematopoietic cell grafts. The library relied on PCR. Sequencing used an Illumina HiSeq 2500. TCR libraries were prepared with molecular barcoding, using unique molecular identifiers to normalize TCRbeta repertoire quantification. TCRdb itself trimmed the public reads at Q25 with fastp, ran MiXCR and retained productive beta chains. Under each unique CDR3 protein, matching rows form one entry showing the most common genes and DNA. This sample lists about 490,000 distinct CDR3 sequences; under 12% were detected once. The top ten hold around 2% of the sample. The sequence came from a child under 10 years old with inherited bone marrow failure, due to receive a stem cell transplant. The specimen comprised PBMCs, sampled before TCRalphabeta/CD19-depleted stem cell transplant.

The CDR3 region: CSVSPPQSDEQFF. The bases are TGCAGCGTTAGCCCACCTCAGAGCGATGAGCAGTTCTTC. The V gene is TRBV29-1 and the J gene is TRBJ2-1; the D segment cannot be called with confidence. The CDR3 numbers 13 residues from cysteine through phenylalanine. Only the CDR3 portion is preserved as DNA: 39 bases, with reading frame beginning at the first base. The junction shows trimming of 5 bases on V and 8 bases on J, plus 16 bases between the germline ends. CDR1 and CDR2 were assigned from the germline V gene as SQVTM and ANQGSEA.